A single T cell receptor (beta chain) is shown here with its context. The antigen is not known. PCR was performed a second time for about 7 to 12 cycles using a sample-barcoded 5' primer and a J-beta primer mix. MiXCR, applied by TCRdb to the 5' RACE reads, yields one record per CDR3 protein. The table includes about 1,400,000 distinct CDR3 sequences, roughly 59% detected once. The sample comes from a study of blood T cells in healthy people across ages. Study results and limitations: Whereas aged donors had fewer naive CD4+ cells, long-lived donors had more of them and higher diversity. Estimated diversity that came from one million T cells was considered an underestimate.

No fewer than 6.5 million PBMCs went into each sample. The sequence was collected from a man younger than 30 in good health. The material sequenced was blood.

CDR3 sequence reads: CASSERGAAYNEQFF. The DNA of the CDR3 is TGTGCCAGCAGTGAACGGGGGGCCGCCTACAATGAGCAGTTCTTC. The J gene is TRBJ2-1, the V gene TRBV2; perhaps TRBD2 as D (7 bases). CDR1 is SNHLY, CDR2 FYNNEI, per germline. The CDR3 length is 15 residues. The ends were cut back, 2 bases at V and 2 bases at J, with 10 bases in the middle.